These T cell receptor beta chains were read from a single sample in a study of CD8 T cells in ankylosing spondylitis. TCRdb itself ran the 5' RACE reads through MiXCR, one entry per CDR3 protein. Among around 210,000 distinct CDR3 sequences listed, approximately 8.4% were seen once. The sample consisted of blood, either unsorted or a sorted T cell fraction (not recorded which). These TCRs come from a female donor with ankylosing spondylitis or in good health (not recorded which). Both conserved end residues are part of each CDR3. D genes are given only for firm matches. Clone size is not always given. Where it is, it says once, few, many or a class for expanded clones.

J: TRBJ1-5
D: NA
V: TRBV20-1
size: few
CDR3: CSAGPPGNSNQPQHF
DNA: TGCAGTGCTGGCCCCCCGGGAAATAGCAATCAGCCCCAGCATTTT

J: TRBJ1-1
D: TRBD1
V: TRBV6-5
size: many
CDR3: CASRLPGTENTEAFF
DNA: TGTGCCAGCAGATTACCTGGGACAGAGAACACTGAAGCTTTCTTT

J: TRBJ1-1
D: NA
V: TRBV18
size: many
CDR3: CASSPRQVTEAFF
DNA: TGTGCCAGCTCACCACGGCAGGTAACTGAAGCTTTCTTT

J: TRBJ2-3
D: NA
V: TRBV5-6
size: NA
CDR3: CASGPRVSTDTQYF
DNA: TGTGCCAGCGGCCCCAGGGTTTCCACAGATACGCAGTATTTT

J: TRBJ1-2
D: TRBD1
V: TRBV5-1
size: many
CDR3: CASSPGQGAVNYGYTF
DNA: TGCGCCAGCAGCCCGGGACAGGGGGCGGTGAATTATGGCTACACCTTC

J: TRBJ2-7
D: NA
V: TRBV5-4
size: many
CDR3: CASSLVPSYEQYF
DNA: TGTGCCAGCAGCTTGGTTCCCTCCTACGAGCAGTACTTC

J: TRBJ2-2
D: NA
V: TRBV5-5
size: many
CDR3: CASSLWGGRPNTGELFF
DNA: TGTGCCAGCAGCTTGTGGGGGGGGCGTCCGAACACCGGGGAGCTGTTTTTT

J: TRBJ2-7
D: TRBD1
V: TRBV6-1
size: many
CDR3: CASRSGTGTYEQYF
DNA: TGTGCCAGCAGGTCCGGGACAGGGACCTACGAGCAGTACTTC

J: TRBJ2-1
D: TRBD2
V: TRBV20-1
size: many
CDR3: CSARGLALSSYNEQFF
DNA: TGCAGTGCTAGAGGACTAGCGCTTAGCTCCTACAATGAGCAGTTCTTC

J: TRBJ2-1
D: NA
V: TRBV7-9
size: few
CDR3: CASSFVPDLSNEQFF
DNA: TGTGCCAGCAGCTTCGTACCGGATCTCAGCAATGAGCAGTTCTTC

J: TRBJ2-1
D: TRBD2
V: TRBV5-1
size: many
CDR3: CASSLASGSGNEQFF
DNA: TGCGCCAGCAGCTTGGCTAGCGGGAGTGGGAATGAGCAGTTCTTC

J: TRBJ2-7
D: TRBD2
V: TRBV6-1
size: many
CDR3: CASRALAGAYEQYF
DNA: TGTGCCAGCAGGGCACTAGCGGGAGCCTACGAGCAGTACTTC

J: TRBJ1-5
D: NA
V: TRBV20-1
size: many
CDR3: CSARDDGQTFNQPQHF
DNA: TGCAGTGCTAGAGATGATGGACAGACTTTCAATCAGCCCCAGCATTTT

J: TRBJ2-2
D: TRBD1
V: TRBV5-1
size: many
CDR3: CASRAGTGDTGELFF
DNA: TGCGCCAGCAGAGCCGGGACAGGGGACACCGGGGAGCTGTTTTTT

J: TRBJ1-1
D: NA
V: TRBV29-1
size: many
CDR3: CSVIRQMNTEAFF
DNA: TGCAGCGTTATCCGACAGATGAACACTGAAGCTTTCTTT

J: TRBJ2-7
D: NA
V: TRBV2
size: many
CDR3: CASSEGLEGRQYF
DNA: TGTGCCAGCAGTGAAGGGTTGGAGGGGAGACAGTACTTC

J: TRBJ2-3
D: NA
V: TRBV30
size: many
CDR3: CAWSVRVTRQYF
DNA: TGTGCCTGGAGTGTAAGGGTAACCCGGCAGTATTTT

J: TRBJ2-3
D: NA
V: TRBV20-1
size: many
CDR3: CSAPPLADTQYF
DNA: TGCAGTGCTCCCCCGCTGGCAGATACGCAGTATTTT

J: TRBJ2-3
D: NA
V: TRBV6-2/TRBV6-3
size: many
CDR3: CASSYSGATDTQYF
DNA: TGTGCCAGCAGTTACTCGGGCGCCACGGATACGCAGTATTTT

J: TRBJ2-3
D: TRBD2
V: TRBV7-8
size: many
CDR3: CASSTITSGITDTQYF
DNA: TGTGCCAGCAGCACCATCACTAGCGGGATAACAGATACGCAGTATTTT

J: TRBJ1-3
D: NA
V: TRBV7-2
size: few
CDR3: CASSLGTEGNTIYF
DNA: TGTGCCAGCAGCTTAGGAACCGAGGGAAACACCATATATTTT

J: TRBJ1-2
D: NA
V: TRBV20-1
size: many
CDR3: CSAPTGDYGYTF
DNA: TGCAGTGCTCCGACAGGAGACTATGGCTACACCTTC

J: TRBJ2-3
D: NA
V: TRBV5-5
size: many
CDR3: CASSAGTASTDTQYF
DNA: TGTGCCAGCAGCGCCGGGACGGCGAGCACAGATACGCAGTATTTT

J: TRBJ2-6
D: TRBD1
V: TRBV20-1
size: NA
CDR3: CSARDQGATSGANVLTF
DNA: TGCAGTGCTAGAGATCAGGGGGCTACCTCTGGGGCCAACGTCCTGACTTTC

J: TRBJ1-1
D: NA
V: TRBV6-5
size: many
CDR3: CASSYRQGEAFF
DNA: TGTGCCAGCAGTTACCGGCAGGGGGAAGCTTTCTTT

J: TRBJ1-5
D: NA
V: TRBV30
size: many
CDR3: CAWSMGHGDQPQHF
DNA: TGTGCCTGGAGTATGGGACACGGAGATCAGCCCCAGCATTTT

J: TRBJ2-1
D: TRBD1
V: TRBV5-1
size: many
CDR3: CASSLGDREWVEQFF
DNA: TGCGCCAGCAGCTTGGGAGACAGGGAATGGGTTGAGCAGTTCTTC

J: TRBJ2-5
D: TRBD2
V: TRBV7-2
size: many
CDR3: CASSPPGGYQETQYF
DNA: TGTGCCAGCAGCCCCCCGGGAGGGTATCAAGAGACCCAGTACTTC

J: TRBJ2-2
D: NA
V: TRBV20-1
size: many
CDR3: CSAPTKGGNTGELFF
DNA: TGCAGTGCTCCGACCAAGGGGGGAAACACCGGGGAGCTGTTTTTT

J: TRBJ2-7
D: NA
V: TRBV20-1
size: NA
CDR3: CSALLPQTYEQYF
DNA: TGCAGTGCACTGCTTCCTCAGACGTACGAGCAGTACTTC

J: TRBJ2-5
D: NA
V: TRBV5-4
size: NA
CDR3: CASSLERLTATQYF
DNA: TGTGCCAGCAGCTTGGAAAGGTTGACAGCGACCCAGTACTTC

J: TRBJ2-3
D: TRBD2
V: TRBV11-2
size: NA
CDR3: CASSLNHLAGVGTDTQYF
DNA: TGTGCCAGCAGCTTAAACCACCTAGCGGGAGTAGGCACAGATACGCAGTATTTT

J: TRBJ2-1
D: NA
V: TRBV7-2
size: NA
CDR3: CASSPPSFHEQFF
DNA: TGTGCCAGCAGCCCGCCTAGTTTCCATGAGCAGTTCTTC

J: TRBJ2-1
D: TRBD2
V: TRBV7-2
size: many
CDR3: CASSLGTSVLPYNEQFF
DNA: TGTGCCAGCAGCTTAGGGACTAGCGTCCTTCCCTACAATGAGCAGTTCTTC

J: TRBJ1-1
D: NA
V: TRBV20-1
size: many
CDR3: CSARVVAAMHTEAFF
DNA: TGCAGTGCTAGAGTAGTGGCGGCAATGCACACTGAAGCTTTCTTT

J: TRBJ2-1
D: TRBD2
V: TRBV7-2
size: many
CDR3: CASTLGAGRGNEQFF
DNA: TGTGCCAGCACCCTAGGAGCGGGAAGAGGCAATGAGCAGTTCTTC

J: TRBJ2-3
D: TRBD2
V: TRBV6-2/TRBV6-3
size: many
CDR3: CASSLFVRAGGPGTQYF
DNA: TGTGCCAGCAGCCTATTCGTTCGGGCGGGAGGGCCTGGTACGCAGTATTTT

J: TRBJ2-3
D: NA
V: TRBV5-1
size: many
CDR3: CASSLSQAGDTQYF
DNA: TGCGCCAGCAGCTTGTCCCAGGCCGGAGATACGCAGTATTTT

J: TRBJ1-1
D: NA
V: TRBV29-1
size: many
CDR3: CSANPGTSNTEAFF
DNA: TGCAGCGCCAACCCAGGGACGTCTAACACTGAAGCTTTCTTT

J: TRBJ1-2
D: NA
V: TRBV6-2/TRBV6-3
size: many
CDR3: CAGHGGDNGYTF
DNA: TGTGCCGGTCACGGAGGGGACAATGGCTACACCTTC

J: TRBJ1-1
D: NA
V: TRBV6-1
size: many
CDR3: CASTPGGGLANTEAFF
DNA: TGTGCCAGCACCCCGGGTGGCGGGTTGGCGAACACTGAAGCTTTCTTT

J: TRBJ1-1
D: TRBD1
V: TRBV29-1
size: many
CDR3: CSVEDTGDRTEAFF
DNA: TGCAGCGTTGAAGATACAGGGGATAGAACTGAAGCTTTCTTT

J: TRBJ1-6
D: NA
V: TRBV20-1
size: many
CDR3: CSARPPSGPLHF
DNA: TGCAGTGCTAGACCCCCGTCCGGGCCCCTCCACTTT

J: TRBJ1-1
D: NA
V: TRBV7-8
size: many
CDR3: CASSPSQGTEAFF
DNA: TGTGCCAGCAGCCCCAGTCAGGGGACTGAAGCTTTCTTT

J: TRBJ2-5
D: TRBD2
V: TRBV3-1
size: many
CDR3: CASSHASGDQETQYF
DNA: TGTGCCAGCAGCCATGCTAGCGGAGACCAAGAGACCCAGTACTTC